These T cell receptor beta chains were read from a single sample in a study of blood T cell repertoires in COVID-19. Profiled with immunoSEQ multiplex PCR; TCRdb holds only in-frame clones, not every one. The top ten hold more than 2.5% of the sample, which has 200,000 to 250,000 clones, around 87% seen once. The sequenced material came from peripheral blood. All receptors come from a woman aged 25 to 39 who had recovered from COVID-19. Each CDR3 is given with its conserved first and last residue.

v_call cdr3_aa
TRBV18 CASSPPRAGGQETQYF
TRBV7-3 CASSPAPSYNEQFF
TRBV9 CASSPMTGEQTQYF
TRBV6-5 CASSLTQGSHEQFF
TRBV6-5 CASRWDRVKAGELFF
TRBV14 CASSPLFPGELFF
TRBV15 CATSRHGTGGGDTQYF
TRBV3-1/TRBV3-2 CASSQALGAYTEAFF
TRBV11-2 CASSASRVGATNEKLFF
TRBV29-1 CSVEERASYEQYF
TRBV15 CATSPGQDSYEQYF
TRBV2 CASSFDSGSNQPQHF
TRBV6-2/TRBV6-3 CASSRQGGTAYEQYF
TRBV4-1 CASSQSRGAGETQYF
TRBV19 CASSITGTYGYTF
TRBV7-9 CASNRDREYNEQFF
TRBV29-1 CSGGPGTSGTGELFF
TRBV6-5 CASSYTQGQFLYEQYF
TRBV6-6 CASSQDGIYNSPLHF
TRBV18 CASSPLGTVNEKLFF
TRBV11-2 CASSSTYEQYF
TRBV19 CASSRDRVTDTQYF
TRBV24-1 CATSGADTASYNEQFF
TRBV13 CASSPMPAGGTDTQYF
TRBV3-1/TRBV3-2 CASSLHLGLAGGPDEQYF
TRBV4-1 CASSQERTARNYGYTF
TRBV29-1 CSVRDTFTDTQYF
TRBV11-3 CASSLESWGGEQFF
TRBV6-5 CASSRGRTEVYGYTF
TRBV4-1 CASSLGDRDNEQFF
TRBV4-2 CASSQRQGEDTEAFF
TRBV19 CASTDRTGANVLTF
TRBV6-2/TRBV6-3 CASSSGQYNSPLHF
TRBV2 CASRAGVGTQYF
TRBV4-1 CATSSGVGTDTQYF
TRBV10-3 CAISGGQNYGYTF
TRBV29-1 CSVSSGTGDQPQHF
TRBV27 CASSLFGQAITDTQYF
TRBV29-1 CSATLAGQSTDTQYF
TRBV12-3/TRBV12-4 CASSRGGRADQYF
TRBV6-5 CASRETGEGRRSF
TRBV3-1/TRBV3-2 CASAATTYNEQFF
TRBV7-2 CASSLDLGTSLDF
TRBV7-6 CASSLTSATNEKLFF
TRBV5-4 CASGTGMGNEQFF
TRBV2 CASRPGLAFYNEQFF
TRBV12-5 CASGLVGGQPQHF
TRBV6-1 CASSEFLTSGGVQETQYF
TRBV9 CASSVAGHSGNTIYF
TRBV20-1 CSASLGDIQYF
TRBV9 CASSAYRATNYGYTF
TRBV4-2 CASSQEFQGVNEQYF
TRBV5-1 CASSFARGAETQYF
TRBV6-5 CASSSGTANYGYTF
TRBV30 CAWSDPDRGATNEKLFF